These T cell receptor beta chains were read from a single sample in a study of blood T cell repertoires in COVID-19. Data came from immunoSEQ multiplex PCR; TCRdb stores just in-frame clones and leaves some out. The sample lists 150,000 to 200,000 clones; just over 85% were seen once. The sample was peripheral blood. These receptors were obtained from a man aged 45-65 years with active or convalescent COVID-19. Both conserved end residues are part of each CDR3. The D gene is left open where the match is weak. Clone sizes are given selectively: once, few, many, or a class where the clone is expanded.

v_gene,d_gene,j_gene,abundance,CDR3aa,CDR3nt
TRBV11-2,-,TRBJ2-7,-,CASSLGGQGYEQYF,TGTGCCAGCAGCTTAGGGGGGCAGGGCTACGAGCAGTACTTC
TRBV4-1,-,TRBJ1-1,-,CASSQEGGGQGTEAFF,TGCGCCAGCAGCCAAGAGGGCGGGGGGCAAGGCACTGAAGCTTTCTTT
TRBV5-4,-,TRBJ2-3,-,CASSLAPRDTQYF,TGTGCCAGCAGCTTGGCACCTAGGGATACGCAGTATTTT
TRBV2,TRBD1,TRBJ1-2,-,CASSDGLGQGFRYTF,TGTGCCAGCAGTGATGGTTTGGGACAGGGATTTCGCTACACCTTC
TRBV30,-,TRBJ1-5,-,CAWNRVGQPQHF,TGTGCCTGGAACAGGGTGGGTCAGCCCCAGCATTTT
TRBV5-1,-,TRBJ2-1,-,CASSLGSASSYNEQFF,TGCGCCAGCAGCTTGGGTAGCGCAAGCTCCTACAATGAGCAGTTCTTC
TRBV5-6,TRBD1,TRBJ1-5,few,CASSIGQASNQPQHF,TGTGCCAGCAGCATCGGACAGGCGAGCAATCAGCCCCAGCATTTT
TRBV18,-,TRBJ1-2,few,CASSPLKGVDYGYTF,TGTGCCAGCTCACCCTTAAAAGGGGTGGACTATGGCTACACCTTC
TRBV19,-,TRBJ1-1,-,CASSIGGGNTEAFF,TGTGCCAGTAGTATAGGTGGCGGGAACACTGAAGCTTTCTTT
TRBV29-1,TRBD2,TRBJ2-7,few,CSVAPREMGYEQYF,TGCAGCGTTGCACCGCGGGAGATGGGATACGAGCAGTACTTC
TRBV19,TRBD1,TRBJ1-1,-,CASSRQGGIGTEAFF,TGTGCCAGTAGTCGACAGGGTGGTATAGGTACTGAAGCTTTCTTT
TRBV16,TRBD1,TRBJ2-5,-,CASSPGTGKETQYF,TGTGCCAGCAGCCCTGGGACAGGGAAAGAGACCCAGTACTTC
TRBV3-1/TRBV3-2,TRBD1,TRBJ2-3,-,CASSQWGTGGTDTQYF,TGTGCCAGCAGCCAATGGGGGACAGGGGGTACAGATACGCAGTATTTT
TRBV4-3,TRBD1,TRBJ1-1,-,CASSPDRGTYEAFF,TGCGCCAGCAGCCCCGACAGGGGAACCTATGAAGCTTTCTTT
TRBV6-5,TRBD2,TRBJ2-1,-,CASSFRASGRADEQFF,TGTGCCAGCAGTTTCAGGGCTAGCGGGAGGGCCGATGAGCAGTTCTTC
TRBV19,-,TRBJ1-6,-,CASRSFPSNSPLHF,TGTGCCAGTAGGAGTTTCCCCTCGAATTCACCCCTCCACTTT
TRBV4-1,-,TRBJ2-7,-,CASSQTPGVYEQYF,TGCGCCAGCAGCCAAACCCCAGGGGTCTACGAGCAGTACTTC
TRBV10-2,-,TRBJ2-1,-,CASQPNTVDEQFF,TGCGCCAGCCAACCAAATACAGTAGATGAGCAGTTCTTC
TRBV7-2,-,TRBJ2-3,-,CASSSFTDTQYF,TGTGCCAGCAGCTCTTTTACAGATACGCAGTATTTT
TRBV19,TRBD1,TRBJ1-5,once,CASSSRGRGAQPQHF,TGTGCCAGTAGTTCCCGAGGCAGGGGGGCGCAGCCCCAGCATTTT
TRBV5-5,-,TRBJ2-7,-,CASSLERKSYEQYF,TGTGCCAGCAGCCTAGAGCGGAAATCCTACGAGCAGTACTTC
TRBV6-5,TRBD1,TRBJ2-1,-,CASSDRVGEQFF,TGTGCCAGCAGCGACAGGGTAGGGGAGCAGTTCTTC
TRBV4-2,TRBD2,TRBJ2-5,-,CASSQLLAGGLGETQYF,TGTGCCAGCAGCCAATTACTAGCGGGGGGGCTGGGAGAGACCCAGTACTTC
TRBV9,TRBD1,TRBJ2-1,-,CASSVEGAPYNEQFF,TGTGCCAGCAGCGTAGAGGGGGCCCCCTACAATGAGCAGTTCTTC
TRBV6-5,-,TRBJ1-6,-,CATKTDISLPSLHF,TGTGCCACCAAAACAGACATATCTCTTCCTTCCCTCCACTTT
TRBV7-3,TRBD1,TRBJ2-2,-,CASSLDRGTGELFF,TGTGCCAGCAGCTTAGACAGGGGCACCGGGGAGCTGTTTTTT
TRBV4-1,-,TRBJ1-5,-,CASSQPNQPQHF,TGCGCCAGCAGCCAACCCAATCAACCCCAGCATTTT
TRBV19,-,TRBJ2-7,once,CASVPGGDSDEQYF,TGTGCCAGCGTTCCCGGCGGGGACTCGGACGAGCAGTACTTC
TRBV4-1,TRBD1,TRBJ2-3,-,CASSQEDRGGTDTQYF,TGCGCCAGCAGCCAAGAAGACAGGGGCGGCACAGATACGCAGTATTTT
TRBV28,TRBD1,TRBJ1-1,few,CASSTTGVSEAFF,TGTGCCAGCAGTACCACAGGGGTCTCTGAAGCTTTCTTT
TRBV14,TRBD1,TRBJ2-7,-,CASSQSQRDRGSYEQYF,TGTGCCAGCAGCCAATCACAGAGGGACAGGGGTTCCTACGAGCAGTACTTC
TRBV21-1,-,TRBJ2-5,-,CASSSQLAGETQYF,TGTGCCAGCAGCAGTCAACTAGCGGGGGAGACCCAGTACTTC
TRBV5-4,TRBD2,TRBJ2-1,-,CASTFGRASFVEQFF,TGTGCCAGCACCTTCGGGAGGGCCTCCTTTGTTGAGCAGTTCTTC
TRBV3-1/TRBV3-2,TRBD1,TRBJ2-5,-,CASSRTGDFQETQYF,TGTGCCAGCAGCCGGACAGGGGACTTCCAAGAGACCCAGTACTTC
TRBV5-5,-,TRBJ2-7,-,CASSLTAGVGGNYEQYF,TGTGCCAGCAGCTTGACCGCGGGAGTAGGGGGGAATTACGAGCAGTACTTC
TRBV6-1,-,TRBJ1-5,few,CASSESGPAGPQHF,TGTGCCAGCAGTGAAAGTGGTCCCGCCGGGCCCCAGCATTTT
TRBV10-1,TRBD1,TRBJ1-5,few,CARRGTGISNQPQHF,TGCGCCAGGAGGGGGACAGGGATTAGCAATCAGCCCCAGCATTTT
TRBV12-3/TRBV12-4,-,TRBJ1-1,-,CASSSRENTEAFF,TGTGCCAGCAGTTCCCGGGAGAACACTGAAGCTTTCTTT
TRBV6-5,-,TRBJ2-3,-,CASKPRQDSSDTQYF,TGTGCCAGCAAGCCCCGCCAAGACTCCTCAGATACGCAGTATTTT
TRBV18,-,TRBJ1-4,-,CASSPQAGEKLFF,TGTGCCAGCTCACCCCAGGCGGGGGAAAAACTGTTTTTT
TRBV20-1,-,TRBJ2-5,-,CSASITGQETQYF,TGCAGTGCTAGTATTACCGGCCAAGAGACCCAGTACTTC